This is a list of T cell receptor beta chains from one sample in a study of T cell responses to AZD1222 COVID-19 vaccine. Produced via immunoSEQ multiplex PCR; TCRdb's table is partial and in-frame only. The repertoire includes more than 85,000 clones, 87% of them detected once, and under 3.5% sits in the top ten. Sample: peripheral blood, taken on day 0 of AZD1222 vaccination. These receptors were taken from an adult in good health. Both conserved end residues are part of each CDR3. The D gene is left open where the match is weak. Size is omitted from some rows. Given values are once, few, many or a class for expanded clones.

d_call j_call clone_size v_call cdr3_nt cdr3_aa
. TRBJ1-6 . TRBV6-5 TGTGCCAGCAGCTCGAGCAGGGAATGGAATTCACCCCTCCACTTT CASSSSREWNSPLHF
. TRBJ2-2 . TRBV7-2 TGTGCCAGCAGCTTAAAGGGTTGGAACACCGGGGAGCTGTTTTTT CASSLKGWNTGELFF
TRBD1 TRBJ2-1 . TRBV3-1/TRBV3-2 TGTGCCAGCAGCCAAGTAGGGGGCGGCGTGGGTGAGCAGTTCTTC CASSQVGGGVGEQFF
. TRBJ2-7 . TRBV12-3/TRBV12-4 TGTGCCAGCAGTTTTGGGCTATATTGGGAGCAGTACTTC CASSFGLYWEQYF
TRBD1 TRBJ2-5 once TRBV28 TGTGCCAGCAGCCAGGGACAGGGTACCCAGTACTTC CASSQGQGTQYF
. TRBJ1-2 once TRBV7-2 TGTGCCAGCAGCCTCAACGAGAACTATGGCTACACCTTC CASSLNENYGYTF
. TRBJ1-6 . TRBV3-1/TRBV3-2 TGTGCCAGCAGCCAAGGGCCAGCTGATTCACCCCTCCACTTT CASSQGPADSPLHF
TRBD1 TRBJ1-5 . TRBV29-1 TGCAGCGTGGCCGGACAGGGTAATCAGCCCCAGCATTTT CSVAGQGNQPQHF
. TRBJ1-1 . TRBV6-5 TGTGCCAGCAGTTACTCGCGGGGGTTGTACACTGAAGCTTTCTTT CASSYSRGLYTEAFF
TRBD2 TRBJ2-2 . TRBV24-1 TGTGCCACCAGTGATTTGCGAGCGGGGGGGCACACCGGGGAGCTGTTTTTT CATSDLRAGGHTGELFF
. TRBJ1-5 . TRBV7-9 TGTGCCAGCAGCATAGAAAATCAGCCCCAGCATTTT CASSIENQPQHF
. TRBJ2-7 . TRBV3-1/TRBV3-2 TGTGCCAGCAGCGCCAGCCTTACTCCCTACGAGCAGTACTTC CASSASLTPYEQYF
TRBD2 TRBJ2-1 . TRBV5-6 TGTGCCAGCAGCTCTAAACGGCGGGAGGCCTACAATGAGCAGTTCTTC CASSSKRREAYNEQFF
TRBD2 TRBJ2-7 . TRBV29-1 TGCAGCAAGTTCCCCCGGGAGGGGAGCTCCTACGAGCAGTACTTC CSKFPREGSSYEQYF
. TRBJ2-1 . TRBV2 TGTGCCAGCAAGGGCAGGGATGGGGATGAGCAGTTCTTC CASKGRDGDEQFF
. TRBJ1-2 . TRBV7-3 TGTGCCAGCAGCCCCAGCCCAGGGGCCCCGGTCTTC CASSPSPGAPVF
TRBD2 TRBJ2-1 . TRBV27 TGTGCCAGCAGTCTCCCCTCACTAGCGGGAGGGCCTAATGAGCAGTTCTTC CASSLPSLAGGPNEQFF
. TRBJ2-7 . TRBV7-8 TGTGCCAGCAGCTTAGCCCCGAACGGGCACGAGCAGTACTTC CASSLAPNGHEQYF
. TRBJ2-3 . TRBV5-4 TGTGCCAGCAGCTTGGTAGAGGGGGATACGCAGTATTTT CASSLVEGDTQYF
TRBD1 TRBJ1-5 . TRBV12-3/TRBV12-4 TGTGCCAGCAGAGGACAGGGAGGCCAGCCCCAGCATTTT CASRGQGGQPQHF
. TRBJ1-5 . TRBV5-8 TGTGCCAGCACCTTGGCTTCAGTTATAGGGGGCAATCAGCCCCAGCATTTT CASTLASVIGGNQPQHF
. TRBJ1-5 . TRBV6-2/TRBV6-3 TGTGCCAGCAGTTCTCGGCGGAGGGGTAACAATCAGCCCCAGCATTTT CASSSRRRGNNQPQHF
TRBD1 TRBJ1-4 . TRBV27 TGTGCCAGCAAGGGGACAGCAAATAATGAAAAACTGTTTTTT CASKGTANNEKLFF
TRBD2 TRBJ2-7 . TRBV4-3 TGCGCCAGCAGCCAAGTGAACGGGGGGGTGTACGAGCAGTACTTC CASSQVNGGVYEQYF
. TRBJ1-5 . TRBV20-1 TGCAGTGCGAGTTATAGCAATCAGCCCCAGCATTTT CSASYSNQPQHF
. TRBJ2-3 . TRBV27 TGTGCCAGCAGGCGGTCGAGGTCTAGCACAGATACGCAGTATTTT CASRRSRSSTDTQYF
. TRBJ1-6 . TRBV19 TGTGCCAGTAGAACCGGGCCAGCGGATAATTCACCCCTCCACTTT CASRTGPADNSPLHF
. TRBJ2-7 . TRBV7-2 TGTGCCAGCAGCTTAGCTAGGGGCCCCTACGAGCAGTACTTC CASSLARGPYEQYF